This TCR beta chain was retrieved from a study of blood T cells in healthy people across ages. The use of a sample-barcoded 5' primer and a J-beta primer mix characterized a second PCR of about 7 to 12 cycles. A template-switch adaptor containing 12 random nucleotides labeled each cDNA molecule. Using its own MiXCR run on the 5' RACE reads, TCRdb lists one record per CDR3 protein. The table has over 1,500,000 distinct CDR3 sequences, about 39% seen once. Donors were systemically healthy Caucasian individuals from Russia aged roughly 6 to 100 years. This TCR derives from a human donor in good health. Sequences were obtained from blood.

Here the CDR3 reads CATDQGERGNQPQHF. CDR3 sequence (DNA): TGTGCCACGGATCAGGGGGAGCGGGGCAATCAGCCCCAGCATTTT. The chain employs TRBV10-3 and TRBJ1-5; 7 nucleotides match TRBD1. This CDR3 has 15 amino acids. The germline V gene has CDR1 ENHRY and CDR2 SYGVKD. The ends lost 10 bases at V and 2 bases at J; junction bases unmatched: 11.